The source of this T cell receptor beta chain is a study of shared clonotypes between healthy human individuals. Study background: Researchers assigned three CD4 naive, three CD4 memory, two CD8 naive and one CD8 memory plate to each donor.

The naive CD8 fraction comprised CD45RO-negative cells positively selected for CCR7 and excluded terminally differentiated effector memory CD45RA+ cells. In the case of this clone: The antigen is not known. The same CDR3 also results from other DNA sequences found in this sample.

Study-level results: Shared across a handful of donors were around 5% of the naive CD4 clonotypes.

J gave up 4 bases and V 0 bases, and 4 bases lay outside the gene matches. CDR1 MNHEY and CDR2 SMNVEV come from the germline V gene (reference sequence). The CDR3 has 15 amino acids. The data were produced by immunoSEQ multiplex PCR, yet TCRdb's version contains in-frame clones alone and is incomplete. The data hold around 1.9 million clones, with around 93% observed a single time. The source is a man aged 18-30 years in good health. Some clones in this sample may be carry-over from other donors' samples. Sequencing was done on a sample of naive CD8+ T cells from PBMCs. The rearrangement links TRBV27 to TRBJ2-7, with TRBD1 identical over 9 bases. The CDR3 protein is CASSLSGTGSYEQYF. DNA of the CDR3: TGTGCCAGCAGTTTATCTGGGACAGGGTCTTACGAGCAGTACTTC.